Presented here are 17 T cell receptor beta chains from one specimen sequenced in a study of OX40 agonist ivuxolimab in advanced cancers. Method: immunoSEQ multiplex PCR; TCRdb's copy keeps in-frame clones and lacks some. The sample lists some 61,000 clones, around 90% occurring once. Specimen: CD4+ or CD8+ T cells sorted from blood, collected in a trial of the OX40 agonist ivuxolimab. The receptors derive from an adult with an advanced solid tumor such as melanoma, head and neck, liver or kidney cancer.

The chain has TRBV18 and TRBJ1-1; the D is unclear. CDR1 and CDR2 from the germline V gene are KGHSH and LQKENI. Trimming took 6 bases from V and 1 from J, leaving 9 bases between them. The CDR3 covers 13 residues. CDR3 coding DNA: TGTGCCAGCTCGAGGGTGGGGAACACTGAAGCTTTCTTT. This translates into CASSRVGNTEAFF.

The chain recombines TRBV6-5 with TRBJ1-5; 9 nucleotides match TRBD1. CDR3 length equals 14 residues. V was pared by 5 bases and J by 4 bases, with 3 bases of the junction left unmatched. The germline CDR1 and CDR2 sequences are MNHEY and SVGAGI. The CDR3: CASSPGTGNQPQHF. CDR3 DNA: TGTGCCAGCAGTCCCGGGACAGGGAATCAGCCCCAGCATTTT.

This rearrangement joins TRBV7-8 to TRBJ2-3; 10 bases are shared with TRBD2. J gave up 2 bases and V 4 bases, and 9 bases lay outside the gene matches. This CDR3 region has 17 residues. Germline V gene lookup returns CDR1 SGHVS and CDR2 FQNEAQ. The CDR3 region has the DNA TGTGCCAGCAGCTCCGGATCGACTAGCGGGTCCACAGATACGCAGTATTTT. Translation: CASSSGSTSGSTDTQYF.

The rearrangement uses TRBV4-3 and TRBJ2-3; 7 bases are shared with TRBD1. The CDR3 spans 14 residues. CDR1 is LGHNA and CDR2 is YSLEER in the germline V gene. V was clipped by 3 bases and J by 4 bases; unmatched bases: 4. The CDR3 spells CASSQNTGADTQYF. The DNA for the CDR3 is TGCGCCAGCAGCCAGAACACAGGGGCAGATACGCAGTATTTT.

This rearrangement joins TRBV14 to TRBJ1-2, with D maybe TRBD1 (6 bases). The V end was cut by 1 base, the J end by 8 bases, with 20 bases between. The CDR3 contains 16 residues. Germline V gives CDR1 SGHDN, CDR2 FVKESK. The CDR3 here is CASSQGWGPGAEGYTF. CDR3 coding DNA: TGTGCCAGCAGCCAAGGTTGGGGGCCCGGGGCAGAAGGCTACACCTTC.

V and J are TRBV28 and TRBJ1-5; possible D gene TRBD1, 5 bases. Germline assignment: CDR1 MDHEN and CDR2 SYDVKM. The CDR3 spans 14 residues. Trimming stripped 6 bases from V and 3 bases from J, with 12 bases between. CDR3 sequence reads: CASSRTGVNQPQHF. In nucleotides, the CDR3 is TGTGCCAGCAGCCGTACAGGAGTCAATCAGCCCCAGCATTTT.

The J gene is TRBJ2-5, the V gene TRBV27; tentative D call: TRBD2 (5 bases). CDR1 is MNHEY, CDR2 SMNVEV, per germline (reference sequence). The length of the CDR3 is 14 residues. The V gene lost 6 bases and the J gene lost 5 bases, with 16 bases spanning the gap. Here the CDR3 reads CASSSLLRGETQYF. The CDR3 nucleotides are TGTGCCAGCAGCTCACTACTCCGAGGGGAGACCCAGTACTTC.

CDR3 nucleotides: TGTGCCAGCAGCCCATCGGTGAGTGGGGCGAGAAACTCCTACAATGAGCAGTTCTTC. Translation: CASSPSVSGARNSYNEQFF. The chain employs TRBV7-9 and TRBJ2-1; tentative D call: TRBD1 (5 bases). CDR1 SEHNR and CDR2 FQNEAQ come from the germline V gene (reference sequence). V was shortened by 5 bases and J by 0 bases, with 23 bases between the two germline ends. The CDR3 is made up of 19 amino acids.

DNA for the CDR3: TGTGCCAGCAGCCAAGACAGGGCGGGATACCAGCCCCAGCATTTT. Its protein is CASSQDRAGYQPQHF. This rearrangement joins TRBV28 to TRBJ1-5; 7 bases agree with TRBD1. The junction had 12 bases not matched to a gene; V was cut back by 6 bases and J by 7 bases. This CDR3 has 15 amino acids. In germline, CDR1 is MDHEN, CDR2 SYDVKM.

The chain is built from TRBV5-5 and TRBJ1-2, with TRBD1 identical over 11 bases. After removal of 0 bases from V and 4 bases from J, the junction contained 8 bases not matched to a gene. In germline, CDR1 is SGHKS, CDR2 YYEKEE (reference sequence). CDR3 length: 17 residues. The CDR3 is CASSLARGQGGFYGYTF. In nucleotides, the CDR3 is TGTGCCAGCAGCTTGGCCCGGGGACAGGGGGGTTTCTATGGCTACACCTTC.

This clone showed up just a few times. The chain carries TRBV7-2 and TRBJ1-5; no definite D call. There are 15 residues in the CDR3. V lost 4 bases, J lost 5 bases, and 15 bases lay in between. CDR1 and CDR2 (germline): SGHTA, FQGNSA. The chain's CDR3 is CASSSLHGADQPQHF. As DNA, the CDR3 is TGTGCCAGCAGCTCGTTACATGGCGCCGATCAGCCCCAGCATTTT.

The chain combines TRBV4-3 with TRBJ2-7; the D gene is possibly TRBD1 (6 bases). The ends were cut back, 1 base at V and 4 bases at J, with 11 bases in the middle. The length of the CDR3 is 14 residues. Germline CDR1 is LGHNA and CDR2 is YSLEER. In nucleotides, the CDR3 is TGCGCCAGCAGCCAAGTCGGCAGGGGTTACGAGCAGTACTTC. Its protein is CASSQVGRGYEQYF.

The J gene is TRBJ1-6, the V gene TRBV7-3; a weak D match, TRBD1 (6 bases). CDR1 SGHTA and CDR2 FQGTGA come from the germline V gene. With 5 bases removed from V and 7 bases from J, the gap between germline ends came to 15 bases. The CDR3 runs 15 residues. CDR3 DNA: TGTGCCAGCAGCGCCGTAGGGGGGTGGAATTCACCCCTCCACTTT. Its protein is CASSAVGGWNSPLHF.

Only one count was recorded for this clone. The rearrangement links TRBV5-4 to TRBJ1-3; 7 positions match TRBD1. Per germline, CDR1 SGHNT and CDR2 YYREEE (reference sequence). The CDR3 is made up of 15 amino acids. V lost 0 bases and J lost 2; bases outside the gene matches: 2. CDR3 nucleotide sequence: TGTGCCAGCAGCTTGGACAGGGGAACTGGAAACACCATATATTTT. Translating it yields CASSLDRGTGNTIYF.

This rearrangement joins TRBV30 to TRBJ1-5, with TRBD1 matching 7 bases. J lost 4 bases, V lost 0 bases, and 9 bases had no gene match. Germline V lookup: CDR1 GTSNPN, CDR2 SVGIG (reference sequence). The CDR3 covers 16 residues. The CDR3 here is CAWSVPGQVLNQPQHF. DNA for the CDR3: TGTGCCTGGAGTGTCCCCGGACAGGTTCTTAATCAGCCCCAGCATTTT.

This sequence joins TRBV19 and TRBJ1-2, with D possibly being TRBD1 (6 bases). V lost 2 bases to trimming and J lost 4 bases, with 17 bases between them. This CDR3 region has 16 residues. Per the germline V gene, CDR1 is LNHDA and CDR2 is SQIVND (reference sequence). CDR3 protein: CASSIYETGFSYGYTF. CDR3 DNA sequence: TGTGCCAGTAGTATATACGAGACAGGCTTTTCCTATGGCTACACCTTC. Full variable domain (rest looked up from reference TRBV19 and TRBJ1-2): DGGITQSPKYLFRKEGQNVTLSCEQNLNHDAMYWYRQDPGQGLRLIYYSQIVNDFQKGDIAEGYSVSREKKESFPLTVTSAQKNPTAFYLCASSIYETGFSYGYTFGSGTRLTVV.

The chain has TRBV7-3 and TRBJ2-1; a weak D match, TRBD2 (5 bases). Trimming took off 4 bases at V and 15 bases at J, with 13 bases between the two ends. The CDR3 is made up of 11 amino acids. Per germline, CDR1 SGHTA and CDR2 FQGTGA. Here the CDR3 DNA reads TGTGCCAGCAGCTCCGGGGAAAGTCGGTTCTTC. This gives the protein CASSSGESRFF.